These T cell receptor beta chains were read from a single sample in a study of human T cells and chemical hapten exposure. TCRdb independently ran MiXCR on the RACE reads; one entry per CDR3 protein. The data contain over 85,000 distinct CDR3 sequences, 8.5% to 9% of them singletons. Sequenced: whole blood. These receptors were obtained from a female donor in good health. Some clones in this sample may be carry-over from other donors' samples. Each CDR3 is given with its conserved first and last residue. The D gene is left open where the match is weak. Where a row states a size, it is once, few, many or the class of an expanded clone; other rows omit it.

d_gene: NA
v_gene: TRBV5-8
len: 17
j_gene: TRBJ1-6
abundance: NA
CDR3nt: TGTGCCAGCAGCTTGGGACAGGCGAGCTCCTATAATTCACCCCTCCACTTT
CDR3aa: CASSLGQASSYNSPLHF

d_gene: TRBD1
v_gene: TRBV12-3/TRBV12-4
len: 13
j_gene: TRBJ1-1
abundance: NA
CDR3nt: TGTGCCAGCAGCGGGACAGGAGGGACTGAAGCTTTCTTT
CDR3aa: CASSGTGGTEAFF

d_gene: NA
v_gene: TRBV29-1
len: 12
j_gene: TRBJ1-5
abundance: few
CDR3nt: TGCAGCGTTGGGGTGGGCAATCAGCCCCAGCATTTT
CDR3aa: CSVGVGNQPQHF

d_gene: TRBD2
v_gene: TRBV5-1
len: 17
j_gene: TRBJ2-7
abundance: NA
CDR3nt: TGCGCCAGCAGCTTGGTTTCCGGGACTAGCTATACCTACGAGCAGTACTTC
CDR3aa: CASSLVSGTSYTYEQYF

d_gene: NA
v_gene: TRBV4-3
len: 15
j_gene: TRBJ2-7
abundance: few
CDR3nt: TGCGCCAGCAGCCAAGGCACTAGTAATTCCTACGAGCAGTACTTC
CDR3aa: CASSQGTSNSYEQYF

d_gene: TRBD1
v_gene: TRBV13
len: 14
j_gene: TRBJ2-7
abundance: few
CDR3nt: TGTGCCAGCAGCATACGGACAGGGACCTACGAGCAGTACTTC
CDR3aa: CASSIRTGTYEQYF

d_gene: NA
v_gene: TRBV28
len: 14
j_gene: TRBJ2-7
abundance: few
CDR3nt: TGTGCCAGCAGTTTATCCGCGGGATCCTACGAGCAGTACTTC
CDR3aa: CASSLSAGSYEQYF

d_gene: TRBD2
v_gene: TRBV29-1
len: 11
j_gene: TRBJ2-4
abundance: NA
CDR3nt: TGCAGCGTTACCACGGGGGGCATTCAGTACTTC
CDR3aa: CSVTTGGIQYF

d_gene: NA
v_gene: TRBV6-2/TRBV6-3
len: 14
j_gene: TRBJ1-6
abundance: many
CDR3nt: TGTGCCAGCAGTTGGACAGACGGGAATTCACCCCTCCACTTT
CDR3aa: CASSWTDGNSPLHF

d_gene: TRBD2
v_gene: TRBV7-8
len: 15
j_gene: TRBJ2-3
abundance: few
CDR3nt: TGTGCCAGCAGCTTTCAGCGGGAGGTGGTAGATACGCAGTATTTT
CDR3aa: CASSFQREVVDTQYF

d_gene: NA
v_gene: TRBV28
len: 13
j_gene: TRBJ2-7
abundance: few
CDR3nt: TGTGCCATCCAGGGAACGGGGACCTACGAGCAGTACTTC
CDR3aa: CAIQGTGTYEQYF

d_gene: NA
v_gene: TRBV2
len: 16
j_gene: TRBJ1-5
abundance: few
CDR3nt: TGTGCCAGCAGTCGAGAACAGGGATCTAGCAATCAGCCCCAGCATTTT
CDR3aa: CASSREQGSSNQPQHF

d_gene: TRBD2
v_gene: TRBV5-6
len: 17
j_gene: TRBJ2-3
abundance: NA
CDR3nt: TGTGCCAGCAGCTTGGAACCAGCGGGAGCCCGCACAGATACGCAGTATTTT
CDR3aa: CASSLEPAGARTDTQYF

d_gene: NA
v_gene: TRBV9
len: 15
j_gene: TRBJ2-7
abundance: NA
CDR3nt: TGTGCCAGCAGCGTCCAGGGAGGGGGCTCCTACGAGCAGTACTTC
CDR3aa: CASSVQGGGSYEQYF

d_gene: TRBD2
v_gene: TRBV28
len: 18
j_gene: TRBJ2-3
abundance: few
CDR3nt: TGTGCCAGCAGTTCGGGACTAGCGGGAGGTCCCAGCACAGATACGCAGTATTTT
CDR3aa: CASSSGLAGGPSTDTQYF

d_gene: TRBD2
v_gene: TRBV2
len: 14
j_gene: TRBJ2-3
abundance: many
CDR3nt: TGTGCCACCCCTAATGAGGGAGGGATAGATACGCAGTATTTT
CDR3aa: CATPNEGGIDTQYF

d_gene: NA
v_gene: TRBV18
len: 16
j_gene: TRBJ2-6
abundance: few
CDR3nt: TGTGCCAGCTCACCTTTTCAGACGGCTGGGGCCAACGTCCTGACTTTC
CDR3aa: CASSPFQTAGANVLTF

d_gene: TRBD1
v_gene: TRBV7-9
len: 15
j_gene: TRBJ1-1
abundance: NA
CDR3nt: TGTGCCAGCAGTTCCGGGACAGTGAGGAGCCCTGAAGCTTTCTTT
CDR3aa: CASSSGTVRSPEAFF

d_gene: NA
v_gene: TRBV20-1
len: 12
j_gene: TRBJ2-3
abundance: NA
CDR3nt: TGCAGTGCTAGAGAAATGGAGACGACGCAGTATTTT
CDR3aa: CSAREMETTQYF

d_gene: TRBD2
v_gene: TRBV7-2
len: 14
j_gene: TRBJ2-7
abundance: few
CDR3nt: TGTGCCAGCAGCGATAGCGGGAGCAATTACGAGCAGTACTTC
CDR3aa: CASSDSGSNYEQYF

d_gene: NA
v_gene: TRBV7-3
len: 15
j_gene: TRBJ2-1
abundance: few
CDR3nt: TGTGCCAGCAGCTTAACGGCGGCCTCCTACAATGAGCAGTTCTTC
CDR3aa: CASSLTAASYNEQFF

d_gene: NA
v_gene: TRBV5-1
len: 15
j_gene: TRBJ1-1
abundance: NA
CDR3nt: TGCGCCAGCAGCTTGGCCGGGGAACAGAACACTGAAGCTTTCTTT
CDR3aa: CASSLAGEQNTEAFF

d_gene: NA
v_gene: TRBV10-3
len: 13
j_gene: TRBJ1-5
abundance: few
CDR3nt: TGTGCCATCAGGGACAGTGTCCAAGGGCCCCAGCATTTT
CDR3aa: CAIRDSVQGPQHF

d_gene: TRBD2
v_gene: TRBV9
len: 15
j_gene: TRBJ2-7
abundance: few
CDR3nt: TGTGCCAGCAGCGTAGTAGCGGGAGGGCCCGACGAGCAGTACTTC
CDR3aa: CASSVVAGGPDEQYF

d_gene: NA
v_gene: TRBV7-8
len: 13
j_gene: TRBJ1-1
abundance: many
CDR3nt: TGTGCCAGCAGCTTACAGGGGACAACAGACGCTTTCTTT
CDR3aa: CASSLQGTTDAFF

d_gene: NA
v_gene: TRBV7-9
len: 11
j_gene: TRBJ2-1
abundance: many
CDR3nt: TGTGCCAGCAGCCCGGGGTTGGGCGTCTTCTTC
CDR3aa: CASSPGLGVFF

d_gene: TRBD1
v_gene: TRBV6-1
len: 17
j_gene: TRBJ1-5
abundance: many
CDR3nt: TGTGCCAGCAGTGAAAAAGTAATAAGGGACAGGGCTCAGCCCCAGCATTTT
CDR3aa: CASSEKVIRDRAQPQHF

d_gene: NA
v_gene: TRBV7-9
len: 14
j_gene: TRBJ1-1
abundance: many
CDR3nt: TGTGCCAGCAGCCCACCCGACCGGAACACTGAAGCTTTCTTT
CDR3aa: CASSPPDRNTEAFF

d_gene: NA
v_gene: TRBV7-3
len: 13
j_gene: TRBJ2-5
abundance: many
CDR3nt: TGTGCCAGCAGCTTAGGGGCGGGCGAGACCCAGTACTTC
CDR3aa: CASSLGAGETQYF